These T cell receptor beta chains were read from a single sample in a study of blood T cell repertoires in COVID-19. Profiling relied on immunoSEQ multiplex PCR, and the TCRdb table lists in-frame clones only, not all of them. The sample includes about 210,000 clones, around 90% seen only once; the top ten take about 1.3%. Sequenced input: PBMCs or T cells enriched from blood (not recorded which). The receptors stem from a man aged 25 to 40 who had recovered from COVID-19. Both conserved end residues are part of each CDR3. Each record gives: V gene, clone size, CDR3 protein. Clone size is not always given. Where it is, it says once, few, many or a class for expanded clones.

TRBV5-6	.	CASSVGGQRTLTF
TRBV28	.	CASSKQFLDNSPLHF
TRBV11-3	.	CASSLPGNTGELFF
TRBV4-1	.	CASSQVGQGNTIYF
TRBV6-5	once	CATSPRGFDGSPLHF
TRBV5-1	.	CASRTRMTYSSEQYF
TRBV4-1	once	CASSHRTGLAGGMNTGELFF
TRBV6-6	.	CASTEGQSYNEQFF
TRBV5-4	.	CASSLGQSNSPLHF
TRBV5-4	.	CASSMGLAGGLYANEQFF
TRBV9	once	CASSLQGNGYTF
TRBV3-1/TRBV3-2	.	CASSQSHTDTQYF
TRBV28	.	CASSPQSGRGGEETQYF
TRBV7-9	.	CASRSQTSGTGEQFF
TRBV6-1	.	CASSEGHPTTIYF
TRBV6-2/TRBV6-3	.	CASSFEGRGEQYF
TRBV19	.	CASSSPPSRANTEAFF
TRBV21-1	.	CASSKDSLAGEYDYEQYF
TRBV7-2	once	CASSLALVPGQGKTPYEQYF
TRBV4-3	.	CASSQDYYRGGETQYF